One and the same sample provided the 2 T cell receptor beta chains below, sequenced in a study of blood T cell repertoires in COVID-19. Sequenced by immunoSEQ multiplex PCR; TCRdb stores in-frame clones only, minus some. The data contain 200,000 to 250,000 clones, about four fifths of them singletons. Sequencing was done on a sample of PBMCs or T cells enriched from blood (not recorded which). These receptors all stem from a woman aged 40 to 49 who had recovered from COVID-19.

The chain recombines TRBV28 with TRBJ2-6, with 7 nucleotides matching TRBD2. Germline trimming cut 5 bases from V and 2 bases from J; bases unmatched to any gene: 0. In germline, CDR1 is MDHEN, CDR2 SYDVKM. This CDR3 has 14 residues. CDR3 sequence: CASSGRAGANVLTF. In nucleotides, the CDR3 is TGTGCCAGCAGTGGGAGGGCTGGGGCCAACGTCCTGACTTTC.

In its sample, this clone was seen a few times. The chain recombines TRBV10-2 with TRBJ2-7, with unresolved D. The CDR3 runs 13 residues. V was trimmed by 6 bases and J by 2 bases, leaving 11 bases between them. Per germline, CDR1 WSHSY and CDR2 SAAADI. CDR3 sequence (DNA): TGCGCCAGCAGATTCGGTGTCGCCTACGAGCAGTACTTC. This codes for CASRFGVAYEQYF.